The rows below give T cell receptor beta chains drawn from one sample of a study of early T cells in non-severe SARS-CoV-2 infection. Each CDR3 protein is one row after TCRdb ran MiXCR on the 5' RACE reads. This table holds more than 50,000 distinct CDR3 sequences, 9% to 9.5% found once. The sequenced sample consisted of whole blood. Receptors originate from an adult who was a healthcare worker with PCR-confirmed SARS-CoV-2 infection or an uninfected control (not recorded which). The CDR3 runs from the conserved cysteine through the conserved F or W. Fields, in order: V gene, D gene, J gene, clone size, CDR3 protein, CDR3 DNA. The D gene is left open where the match is weak. Only some rows state a clone size, as once, few, many or a class for expanded clones.

v_gene: TRBV4-2
d_gene: NA
j_gene: TRBJ2-5
abundance: many
CDR3aa: CASSQNRLGETQYF
CDR3nt: TGTGCCAGCAGCCAAAATAGGCTGGGTGAGACCCAGTACTTC

v_gene: TRBV27
d_gene: NA
j_gene: TRBJ2-5
abundance: many
CDR3aa: CASSPDIHEETQYF
CDR3nt: TGTGCCAGCAGTCCGGACATCCACGAAGAGACCCAGTACTTC

v_gene: TRBV4-3
d_gene: TRBD1
j_gene: TRBJ1-6
abundance: many
CDR3aa: CASSQETGQNSPLHF
CDR3nt: TGCGCCAGCAGCCAAGAGACAGGGCAGAATTCACCCCTCCACTTT

v_gene: TRBV2
d_gene: NA
j_gene: TRBJ1-1
abundance: many
CDR3aa: CASNPGRVNTEAFF
CDR3nt: TGTGCCAGCAACCCGGGGCGGGTAAACACTGAAGCTTTCTTT

v_gene: TRBV20-1
d_gene: NA
j_gene: TRBJ1-1
abundance: many
CDR3aa: CSARAGDGTEAFF
CDR3nt: TGCAGTGCTAGAGCGGGGGATGGCACTGAAGCTTTCTTT

v_gene: TRBV7-3
d_gene: NA
j_gene: TRBJ1-1
abundance: many
CDR3aa: CASSPGLNTEAFF
CDR3nt: TGTGCCAGCAGCCCAGGGTTGAACACTGAAGCTTTCTTT

v_gene: TRBV10-2
d_gene: TRBD1
j_gene: TRBJ2-7
abundance: NA
CDR3aa: CASSESIRGTGADEQYF
CDR3nt: TGCGCCAGCAGTGAGTCGATAAGGGGGACAGGGGCGGACGAGCAGTACTTC

v_gene: TRBV20-1
d_gene: TRBD2
j_gene: TRBJ2-1
abundance: many
CDR3aa: CSANVLSGRTSYNEQFF
CDR3nt: TGCAGTGCGAATGTTCTTAGCGGGAGGACCTCCTACAATGAGCAGTTCTTC

v_gene: TRBV9
d_gene: NA
j_gene: TRBJ2-2
abundance: many
CDR3aa: CASSLKNTGELFF
CDR3nt: TGTGCCAGCAGCCTAAAGAACACCGGGGAGCTGTTTTTT

v_gene: TRBV18
d_gene: TRBD1
j_gene: TRBJ1-3
abundance: many
CDR3aa: CASSPGRGPGNTIYF
CDR3nt: TGTGCCAGCTCACCGGGCAGGGGGCCTGGAAACACCATATATTTT

v_gene: TRBV7-9
d_gene: NA
j_gene: TRBJ2-7
abundance: many
CDR3aa: CASSIVTRAEQYF
CDR3nt: TGTGCCAGCAGCATCGTAACACGAGCCGAGCAGTACTTC

v_gene: TRBV29-1
d_gene: NA
j_gene: TRBJ1-1
abundance: many
CDR3aa: CSGDSGPMNTEAFF
CDR3nt: TGCAGCGGCGACTCGGGACCGATGAACACTGAAGCTTTCTTT

v_gene: TRBV12-3/TRBV12-4
d_gene: TRBD2
j_gene: TRBJ2-1
abundance: NA
CDR3aa: CASTRTSGRLNEQFF
CDR3nt: TGTGCCAGCACCAGGACTAGCGGGAGGCTTAATGAGCAGTTCTTC

v_gene: TRBV7-9
d_gene: NA
j_gene: TRBJ2-3
abundance: many
CDR3aa: CASSPIFLGADTQYF
CDR3nt: TGTGCCAGCAGCCCCATTTTCCTCGGGGCAGATACGCAGTATTTT

v_gene: TRBV1
d_gene: NA
j_gene: TRBJ2-3
abundance: few
CDR3aa: CTSSPDSRSVGTDTQYF
CDR3nt: TGCACCAGCAGCCCCGACTCTAGGTCAGTTGGCACAGATACGCAGTATTTT

v_gene: TRBV7-9
d_gene: NA
j_gene: TRBJ2-1
abundance: many
CDR3aa: CASREIRVNYNEQFF
CDR3nt: TGTGCCAGCAGGGAGATCCGGGTAAACTACAATGAGCAGTTCTTC

v_gene: TRBV6-1
d_gene: TRBD1
j_gene: TRBJ1-4
abundance: many
CDR3aa: CASSVGQVREKLFF
CDR3nt: TGTGCCAGCAGTGTTGGACAGGTGCGGGAAAAACTGTTTTTT

v_gene: TRBV3-1
d_gene: NA
j_gene: TRBJ1-2
abundance: many
CDR3aa: CASSIDRTYGYTF
CDR3nt: TGTGCCAGCAGCATAGACAGGACCTATGGCTACACCTTC

v_gene: TRBV19
d_gene: TRBD2
j_gene: TRBJ2-1
abundance: NA
CDR3aa: CASSIAASGLYNEQFF
CDR3nt: TGTGCCAGTAGTATAGCGGCTAGCGGCCTTTACAATGAGCAGTTCTTC

v_gene: TRBV5-1
d_gene: NA
j_gene: TRBJ2-1
abundance: many
CDR3aa: CASSLVPIHETIYNEQFF
CDR3nt: TGCGCCAGCAGCTTGGTTCCCATACACGAGACAATATACAATGAGCAGTTCTTC

v_gene: TRBV24-1
d_gene: NA
j_gene: TRBJ2-6
abundance: few
CDR3aa: CATSDLRSGANVLTF
CDR3nt: TGTGCCACCAGTGATCTTCGCTCTGGGGCCAACGTCCTGACTTTC

v_gene: TRBV6-1
d_gene: TRBD2
j_gene: TRBJ2-7
abundance: many
CDR3aa: CASTKTSGAPYEQYF
CDR3nt: TGTGCCAGCACTAAGACTAGCGGGGCCCCCTACGAGCAGTACTTC

v_gene: TRBV29-1
d_gene: NA
j_gene: TRBJ2-7
abundance: NA
CDR3aa: CSVLLTNSYEQYF
CDR3nt: TGCAGCGTCCTACTTACAAACTCCTACGAGCAGTACTTC

v_gene: TRBV7-8
d_gene: TRBD2
j_gene: TRBJ2-1
abundance: many
CDR3aa: CASSLTSGLNEQFF
CDR3nt: TGTGCCAGCAGCTTGACTAGCGGCCTAAATGAGCAGTTCTTC

v_gene: TRBV20-1
d_gene: TRBD2
j_gene: TRBJ2-7
abundance: many
CDR3aa: CSATGLVSEQYF
CDR3nt: TGCAGTGCCACCGGACTAGTATCCGAGCAGTACTTC

v_gene: TRBV11-2
d_gene: TRBD2
j_gene: TRBJ2-1
abundance: many
CDR3aa: CASSLAPRTSSYNEQFF
CDR3nt: TGTGCCAGCAGCCTCGCACCCCGGACTAGCTCCTACAATGAGCAGTTCTTC

v_gene: TRBV9
d_gene: TRBD1
j_gene: TRBJ1-2
abundance: few
CDR3aa: CASSPRQGPYGYTF
CDR3nt: TGTGCCAGCAGCCCCCGACAGGGGCCCTATGGCTACACCTTC

v_gene: TRBV12-5
d_gene: NA
j_gene: TRBJ1-3
abundance: many
CDR3aa: CASGLSRSTGNTIYF
CDR3nt: TGTGCTAGTGGTTTGTCTCGGAGCACTGGAAACACCATATATTTT

v_gene: TRBV6-5
d_gene: NA
j_gene: TRBJ1-3
abundance: few
CDR3aa: CATLSYSGNTIYF
CDR3nt: TGTGCCACCCTCAGTTACTCTGGAAACACCATATATTTT

v_gene: TRBV29-1
d_gene: NA
j_gene: TRBJ2-3
abundance: many
CDR3aa: CSVALSSRDTQYF
CDR3nt: TGCAGCGTTGCTTTGAGTAGCAGGGATACGCAGTATTTT

v_gene: TRBV27
d_gene: NA
j_gene: TRBJ2-1
abundance: NA
CDR3aa: CASSPRARGVKGEQFF
CDR3nt: TGTGCCAGCAGCCCCCGAGCCAGGGGGGTAAAGGGTGAGCAGTTCTTC

v_gene: TRBV7-2
d_gene: NA
j_gene: TRBJ2-3
abundance: NA
CDR3aa: CASSLWDSTDTQYF
CDR3nt: TGTGCCAGCAGCTTATGGGATTCCACAGATACGCAGTATTTT

v_gene: TRBV6-5
d_gene: NA
j_gene: TRBJ2-2
abundance: NA
CDR3aa: CASSYTGATGELFF
CDR3nt: TGTGCCAGCAGTTACACAGGAGCCACCGGGGAGCTGTTTTTT

v_gene: TRBV2
d_gene: TRBD2
j_gene: TRBJ2-1
abundance: few
CDR3aa: CASSVGGRYNEQFF
CDR3nt: TGTGCCAGCTCCGTGGGGGGGAGGTACAATGAGCAGTTCTTC

v_gene: TRBV29-1
d_gene: NA
j_gene: TRBJ1-6
abundance: NA
CDR3aa: CSVPGPSGNSPLHF
CDR3nt: TGCAGCGTTCCCGGGCCGAGTGGCAATTCACCCCTCCACTTT

v_gene: TRBV7-2
d_gene: TRBD2
j_gene: TRBJ2-7
abundance: many
CDR3aa: CASSLSGRVHEQYF
CDR3nt: TGTGCCAGCAGCTTAAGCGGGAGGGTCCACGAGCAGTACTTC

v_gene: TRBV4-1
d_gene: TRBD2
j_gene: TRBJ2-1
abundance: many
CDR3aa: CASSWSGRAYEQFF
CDR3nt: TGCGCCAGCAGCTGGAGCGGGAGGGCCTATGAGCAGTTCTTC

v_gene: TRBV3-1
d_gene: NA
j_gene: TRBJ1-4
abundance: few
CDR3aa: CASTKTLGSGEKLFF
CDR3nt: TGTGCCAGCACCAAAACTTTGGGGTCAGGCGAAAAACTGTTTTTT

v_gene: TRBV30
d_gene: NA
j_gene: TRBJ1-2
abundance: NA
CDR3aa: CAWMQGFPDYGYTF
CDR3nt: TGTGCCTGGATGCAAGGGTTCCCGGACTATGGCTACACCTTC

v_gene: TRBV3-1
d_gene: NA
j_gene: TRBJ2-7
abundance: NA
CDR3aa: CASSRRQPQGSEQYF
CDR3nt: TGTGCCAGCAGCAGACGACAGCCCCAAGGTTCGGAGCAGTACTTC

v_gene: TRBV7-3
d_gene: NA
j_gene: TRBJ2-3
abundance: many
CDR3aa: CASSPNWLRSDTQYF
CDR3nt: TGTGCCAGCAGCCCTAACTGGCTCCGGAGCGATACGCAGTATTTT

v_gene: TRBV20-1
d_gene: TRBD2
j_gene: TRBJ2-7
abundance: many
CDR3aa: CSARYGTSGYEQYF
CDR3nt: TGCAGTGCGCGATACGGGACTAGCGGTTACGAGCAGTACTTC

v_gene: TRBV20-1
d_gene: TRBD1
j_gene: TRBJ1-1
abundance: medium-sized
CDR3aa: CSARAQGLSTEAFF
CDR3nt: TGCAGTGCTAGAGCACAGGGGTTGAGCACTGAAGCTTTCTTT

v_gene: TRBV5-1
d_gene: NA
j_gene: TRBJ1-1
abundance: few
CDR3aa: CASSLPGHPNTEAFF
CDR3nt: TGCGCCAGCAGCTTACCGGGACATCCGAACACTGAAGCTTTCTTT

v_gene: TRBV11-2
d_gene: TRBD2
j_gene: TRBJ2-7
abundance: NA
CDR3aa: CASTPSGGPYEQYF
CDR3nt: TGTGCCAGCACCCCCAGCGGGGGGCCCTACGAGCAGTACTTC

v_gene: TRBV5-1
d_gene: NA
j_gene: TRBJ1-2
abundance: NA
CDR3aa: CASSLEPGRGNYGYTF
CDR3nt: TGCGCCAGCAGCTTGGAGCCGGGGAGGGGCAACTATGGCTACACCTTC

v_gene: TRBV5-6
d_gene: TRBD2
j_gene: TRBJ2-2
abundance: many
CDR3aa: CASSLGLADPANTGELFF
CDR3nt: TGTGCCAGCAGCTTGGGACTAGCGGATCCCGCGAACACCGGGGAGCTGTTTTTT

v_gene: TRBV5-8
d_gene: NA
j_gene: TRBJ2-5
abundance: many
CDR3aa: CASSLGRTGKETQYF
CDR3nt: TGTGCCAGCAGCTTGGGACGGACGGGAAAAGAGACCCAGTACTTC

v_gene: TRBV29-1
d_gene: NA
j_gene: TRBJ2-7
abundance: many
CDR3aa: CSVVPSGEQYF
CDR3nt: TGCAGCGTTGTCCCCAGTGGCGAGCAGTACTTC

v_gene: TRBV10-3
d_gene: NA
j_gene: TRBJ1-5
abundance: many
CDR3aa: CAISVGGAEQPQHF
CDR3nt: TGTGCCATCAGTGTAGGAGGGGCCGAACAGCCCCAGCATTTT

v_gene: TRBV6-1
d_gene: NA
j_gene: TRBJ2-1
abundance: NA
CDR3aa: CASSLNRVADEQFF
CDR3nt: TGTGCCAGCAGCTTAAACAGGGTTGCGGATGAGCAGTTCTTC

v_gene: TRBV6-5
d_gene: NA
j_gene: TRBJ2-3
abundance: NA
CDR3aa: CASSSGQFTDTQYF
CDR3nt: TGTGCCAGCAGTTCCGGACAATTTACAGATACGCAGTATTTT